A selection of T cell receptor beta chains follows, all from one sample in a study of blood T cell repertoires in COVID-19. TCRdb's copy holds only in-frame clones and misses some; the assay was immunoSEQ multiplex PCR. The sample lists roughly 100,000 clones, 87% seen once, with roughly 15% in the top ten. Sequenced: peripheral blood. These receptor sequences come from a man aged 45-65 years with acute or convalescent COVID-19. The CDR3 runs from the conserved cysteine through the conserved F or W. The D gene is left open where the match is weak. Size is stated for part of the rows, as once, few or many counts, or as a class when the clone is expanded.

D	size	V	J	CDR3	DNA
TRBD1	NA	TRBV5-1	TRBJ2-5	CASSLAPGGNLQETQYF	TGCGCCAGCAGCTTGGCGCCAGGGGGCAACCTTCAAGAGACCCAGTACTTC
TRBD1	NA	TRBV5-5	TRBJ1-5	CASSLEGQGNQPQHF	TGTGCCAGCAGCTTGGAGGGACAGGGGAATCAGCCCCAGCATTTT
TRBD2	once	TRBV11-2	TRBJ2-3	CASSFTGTSGTDTQYF	TGTGCCAGCAGCTTTACCGGGACTAGCGGCACAGATACGCAGTATTTT
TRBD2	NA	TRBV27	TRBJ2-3	CASGHRGGRAVEDTQYF	TGTGCCAGCGGACACCGTGGCGGGAGGGCCGTGGAAGATACGCAGTATTTT
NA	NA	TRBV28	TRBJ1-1	CASSLFRWQGNIEAFF	TGTGCCAGCAGTTTATTCCGGTGGCAGGGGAACATTGAAGCTTTCTTT
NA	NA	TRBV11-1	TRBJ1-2	CASSLNSDVVGYTF	TGTGCCAGCAGCTTGAACAGTGATGTCGTTGGCTACACCTTC
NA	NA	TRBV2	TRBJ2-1	CASGSLFAQFF	TGTGCCAGCGGATCACTATTTGCGCAGTTCTTC
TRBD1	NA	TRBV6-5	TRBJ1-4	CASTRGTGRLEKLFF	TGTGCCAGCACCCGAGGGACAGGGAGGTTGGAAAAACTGTTTTTT
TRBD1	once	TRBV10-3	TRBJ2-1	CAIDGQGDYNEQFF	TGTGCCATCGATGGGCAGGGGGATTACAATGAGCAGTTCTTC
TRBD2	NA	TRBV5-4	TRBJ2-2	CASSVAGGVPGELFF	TGTGCCAGCAGCGTAGCGGGAGGTGTCCCCGGGGAGCTGTTTTTT
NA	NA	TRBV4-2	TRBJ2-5	CASSQDFASDDQETQYF	TGTGCCAGCAGCCAAGATTTCGCTAGCGACGACCAAGAGACCCAGTACTTC
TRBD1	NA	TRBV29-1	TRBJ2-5	CSVEAATGEETQYF	TGCAGCGTTGAAGCGGCAACAGGGGAAGAGACCCAGTACTTC
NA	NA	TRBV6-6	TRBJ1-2	CASSYSSAADYGYTF	TGTGCCAGCAGTTACTCCTCGGCGGCGGACTATGGCTACACCTTC
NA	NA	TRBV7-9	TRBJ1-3	CASSLGTGGPGNTIYF	TGTGCCAGCAGCTTAGGCACAGGAGGGCCTGGAAACACCATATATTTT
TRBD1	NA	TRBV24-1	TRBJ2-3	CATSDPGQGPSDTQYF	TGTGCCACCAGTGATCCGGGACAGGGACCCTCAGATACGCAGTATTTT
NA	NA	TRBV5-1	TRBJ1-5	CASSPDRMEQPQHF	TGCGCCAGCAGCCCCGACAGGATGGAACAGCCCCAGCATTTT
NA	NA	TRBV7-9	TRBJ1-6	CASSQVYNSPLHF	TGTGCCAGCAGCCAGGTTTATAATTCACCCCTCCACTTT
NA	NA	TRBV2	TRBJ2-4	CASSGQGGGTAKNIQYF	TGTGCCAGCAGTGGCCAGGGTGGGGGGACTGCCAAAAACATTCAGTACTTC
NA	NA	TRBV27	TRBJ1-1	CASSLRVDTEAFF	TGTGCCAGCAGTTTACGCGTGGACACTGAAGCTTTCTTT
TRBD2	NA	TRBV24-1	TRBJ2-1	CATSDPLAGDGNEQFF	TGTGCCACCAGTGATCCCCTAGCGGGAGACGGGAATGAGCAGTTCTTC
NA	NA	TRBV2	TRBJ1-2	CATKEGPLYGYTF	TGTGCCACCAAGGAGGGACCTCTCTATGGCTACACCTTC
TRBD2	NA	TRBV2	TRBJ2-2	CASRPGTSLTGELFF	TGTGCCAGCAGACCCGGGACTAGCCTAACCGGGGAGCTGTTTTTT
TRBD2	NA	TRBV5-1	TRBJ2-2	CASSQDPAGGPGELFF	TGCGCCAGCAGCCAGGATCCAGCGGGAGGGCCCGGGGAGCTGTTTTTT
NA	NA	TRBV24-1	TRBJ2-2	CATSDWGDTGELFF	TGTGCCACCAGTGATTGGGGGGACACCGGGGAGCTGTTTTTT
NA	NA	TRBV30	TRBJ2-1	CAWSVGASGYNEQFF	TGTGCCTGGAGTGTGGGGGCTAGCGGATACAATGAGCAGTTCTTC
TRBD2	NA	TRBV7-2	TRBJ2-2	CASSPGGLHTGELFF	TGTGCCAGCAGCCCGGGAGGCCTCCACACCGGGGAGCTGTTTTTT
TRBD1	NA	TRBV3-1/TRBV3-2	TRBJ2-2	CASSHHRTGPNTGELFF	TGTGCCAGCAGCCACCACAGGACAGGCCCGAACACCGGGGAGCTGTTTTTT
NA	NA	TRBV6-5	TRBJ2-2	CASSLGSTGELFF	TGTGCCAGCAGTTTGGGGAGCACCGGGGAGCTGTTTTTT
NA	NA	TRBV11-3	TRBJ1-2	CASSFDGGSNYGYTF	TGTGCCAGCAGCTTCGACGGGGGGAGTAACTATGGCTACACCTTC
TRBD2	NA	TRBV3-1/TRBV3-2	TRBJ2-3	CASRTSGRARQYF	TGTGCCAGCAGAACCAGCGGGAGGGCCCGCCAGTATTTT
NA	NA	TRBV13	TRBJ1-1	CASSFRGGGTEAFF	TGTGCCAGCAGCTTCAGGGGTGGCGGCACTGAAGCTTTCTTT
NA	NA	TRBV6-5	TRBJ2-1	CASRKNRDLYNEQFF	TGTGCCAGCAGAAAAAACCGGGACTTATACAATGAGCAGTTCTTC
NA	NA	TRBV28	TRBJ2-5	CASSLGLWGETQYF	TGTGCCAGCAGTTTGGGACTTTGGGGAGAGACCCAGTACTTC
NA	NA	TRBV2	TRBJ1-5	CASSEEGTGNQPQHF	TGTGCCAGCAGTGAAGAAGGGACTGGAAATCAGCCCCAGCATTTT
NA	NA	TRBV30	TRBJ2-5	CAGSKGGSETQYF	TGTGCCGGATCCAAGGGGGGGTCAGAGACCCAGTACTTC
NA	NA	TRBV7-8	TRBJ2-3	CASSLDVSSTDTQYF	TGTGCCAGCAGCTTAGATGTTTCCTCCACAGATACGCAGTATTTT
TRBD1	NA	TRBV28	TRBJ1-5	CASNKDRGDQPQHF	TGTGCCAGCAATAAGGACAGGGGCGATCAGCCCCAGCATTTT
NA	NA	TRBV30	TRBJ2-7	CAWSAQGYEQYF	TGTGCCTGGAGTGCACAGGGCTACGAGCAGTACTTC
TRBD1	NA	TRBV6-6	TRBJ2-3	CASSLQGVPDTQYF	TGTGCCAGCAGCCTACAGGGGGTCCCAGATACGCAGTATTTT
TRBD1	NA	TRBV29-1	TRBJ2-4	CSVGQGYKNIQYF	TGCAGCGTTGGACAGGGATACAAAAACATTCAGTACTTC
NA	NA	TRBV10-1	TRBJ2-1	CASSEFAGEQFF	TGCGCCAGCAGTGAATTCGCGGGAGAGCAGTTCTTC
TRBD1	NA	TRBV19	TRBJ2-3	CASSIGTGVTDTQYF	TGTGCCAGTAGTATAGGGACAGGGGTCACAGATACGCAGTATTTT
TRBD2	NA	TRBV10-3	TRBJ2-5	CAISLTSGKSETQYF	TGTGCCATCAGCCTGACTAGCGGGAAATCTGAGACCCAGTACTTC
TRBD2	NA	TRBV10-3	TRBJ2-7	CAISEFSGTDEQYF	TGTGCCATCAGTGAGTTTAGCGGGACCGACGAGCAGTACTTC
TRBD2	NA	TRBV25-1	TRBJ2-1	CASSGLAEMSSYNEQFF	TGTGCCAGCAGTGGACTAGCGGAAATGAGCTCCTACAATGAGCAGTTCTTC
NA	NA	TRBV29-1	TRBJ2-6	CSVDESGANVLTF	TGCAGCGTTGACGAGTCTGGGGCCAACGTCCTGACTTTC
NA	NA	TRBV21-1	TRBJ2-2	CASSKIGTGVRVGELFF	TGTGCCAGCAGCAAAATCGGTACAGGGGTAAGGGTCGGGGAGCTGTTTTTT
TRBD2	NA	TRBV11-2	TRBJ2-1	CASSLAPGLAGDEQFF	TGTGCCAGCAGCTTAGCGCCAGGACTAGCGGGAGATGAGCAGTTCTTC
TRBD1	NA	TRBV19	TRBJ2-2	CATRNRGGDTGELFF	TGTGCCACCAGGAACAGGGGTGGAGACACCGGGGAGCTGTTTTTT
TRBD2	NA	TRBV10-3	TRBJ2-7	CAAGREGYEQYF	TGTGCCGCCGGGCGGGAGGGCTACGAGCAGTACTTC
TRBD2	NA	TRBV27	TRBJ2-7	CASSLNIAGVYEQYF	TGTGCCAGCAGTTTGAATATAGCGGGAGTCTACGAGCAGTACTTC
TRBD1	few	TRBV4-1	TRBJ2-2	CASTSRGLDTGELFF	TGCGCCAGCACCAGCAGGGGGCTGGACACCGGGGAGCTGTTTTTT
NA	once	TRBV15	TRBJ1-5	CATSRETVNQPQHF	TGTGCCACCAGCAGAGAGACAGTCAATCAGCCCCAGCATTTT
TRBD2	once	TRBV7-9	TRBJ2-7	CASSLGGRVFYEQYF	TGTGCCAGCAGCTTAGGAGGGAGGGTCTTCTACGAGCAGTACTTC
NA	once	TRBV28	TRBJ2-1	CASSETGTYNEQFF	TGTGCCAGCAGCGAGACGGGAACCTACAATGAGCAGTTCTTC
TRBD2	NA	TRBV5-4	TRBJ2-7	CASSSLVAGGNEQYF	TGTGCCAGCAGCTCGTTAGTAGCGGGAGGTAACGAGCAGTACTTC